The source of this T cell receptor (beta chain) is a study of T-cell memory formation after mild COVID-19. Study-level information: TCR clusters mostly belonged to single donors. Whole-study results and caveats: Among CD4+ contracting clones, most were CM and EM, and CD8+ ones EMRA. Pre-infection memory already had some responding clones, implying cross-reactive memory joined.

It was 5'RACE with constant-segment primers that produced the TCR alpha and TCR beta cDNA libraries, which carried sample barcodes and UMIs. MiXCR, applied by TCRdb to the 5' RACE reads, yields one record per CDR3 protein. Of roughly 300,000 distinct CDR3 sequences in the sample, 7.5% to 9.5% were seen once. This clonotype was detected only a few times. Its specificity is unknown. J was trimmed by 4 bases and V by 4 bases; bases with no gene match: 9. CDR1 and CDR2 from the germline V gene are KGHSH and LQKENI. The CDR3 has 16 residues. The sequenced sample consisted of PBMCs or a T cell subset sorted from them (not recorded which). This sequence joins TRBV18 and TRBJ2-2, with 7 bases fitting TRBD2. The receptor was derived from a man between 18 and 35 years old who had mild COVID-19 (a few samples of this study predate the infection). Cell type and time point are not known. The DNA of the CDR3 is TGTGCCAGCTCACAAATAGCGGGTCCGCGCACCGGGGAGCTGTTTTTT. It is translated as CASSQIAGPRTGELFF.